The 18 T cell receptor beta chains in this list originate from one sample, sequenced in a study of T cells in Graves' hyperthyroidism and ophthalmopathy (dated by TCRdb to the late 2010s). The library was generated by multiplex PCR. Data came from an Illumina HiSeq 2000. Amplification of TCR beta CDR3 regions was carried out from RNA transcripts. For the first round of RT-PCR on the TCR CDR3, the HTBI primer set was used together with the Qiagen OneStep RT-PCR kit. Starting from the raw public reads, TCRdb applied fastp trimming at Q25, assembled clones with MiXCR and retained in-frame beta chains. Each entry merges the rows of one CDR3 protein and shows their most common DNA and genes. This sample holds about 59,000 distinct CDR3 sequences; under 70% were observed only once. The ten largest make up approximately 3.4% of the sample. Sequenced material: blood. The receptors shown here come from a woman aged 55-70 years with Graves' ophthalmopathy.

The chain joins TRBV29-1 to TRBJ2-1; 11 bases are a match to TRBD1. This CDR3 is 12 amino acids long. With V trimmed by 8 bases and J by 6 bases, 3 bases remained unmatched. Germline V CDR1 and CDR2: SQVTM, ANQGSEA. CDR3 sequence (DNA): TGCAGCATAGGGACAGGGGGCAATGAGCAGTTCTTC. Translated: CSIGTGGNEQFF.

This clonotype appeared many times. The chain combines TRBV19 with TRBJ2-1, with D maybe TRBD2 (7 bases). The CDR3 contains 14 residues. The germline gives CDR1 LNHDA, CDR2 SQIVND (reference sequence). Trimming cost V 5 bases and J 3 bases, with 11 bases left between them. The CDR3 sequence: CASSRGAGYNEQFF. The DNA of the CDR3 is TGTGCCAGTAGTCGGGGGGCCGGCTACAATGAGCAGTTCTTC.

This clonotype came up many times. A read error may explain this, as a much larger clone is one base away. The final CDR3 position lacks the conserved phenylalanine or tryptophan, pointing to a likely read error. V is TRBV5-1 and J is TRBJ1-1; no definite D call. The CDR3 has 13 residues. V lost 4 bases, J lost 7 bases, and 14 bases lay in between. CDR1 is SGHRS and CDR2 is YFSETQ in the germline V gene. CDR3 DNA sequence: TGCGCCAGCAGCCCCGGCGGGGTGGTTGAAGCTTTCCTT. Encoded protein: CASSPGGVVEAFL.

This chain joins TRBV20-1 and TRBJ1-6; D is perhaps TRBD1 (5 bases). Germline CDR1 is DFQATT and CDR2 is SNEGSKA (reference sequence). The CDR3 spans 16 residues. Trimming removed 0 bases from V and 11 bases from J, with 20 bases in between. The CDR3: CSAREQGGENRTPLHF. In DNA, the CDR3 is TGCAGTGCTAGAGAGCAAGGAGGGGAAAATCGAACACCCCTCCACTTT.

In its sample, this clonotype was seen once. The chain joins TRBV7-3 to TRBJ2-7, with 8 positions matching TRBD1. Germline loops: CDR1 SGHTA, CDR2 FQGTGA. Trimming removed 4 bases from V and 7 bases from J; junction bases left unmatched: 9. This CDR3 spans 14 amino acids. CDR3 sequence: CASSSMDRVREQYF. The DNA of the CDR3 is TGTGCCAGCAGCTCAATGGACAGGGTGAGGGAGCAGTACTTC.

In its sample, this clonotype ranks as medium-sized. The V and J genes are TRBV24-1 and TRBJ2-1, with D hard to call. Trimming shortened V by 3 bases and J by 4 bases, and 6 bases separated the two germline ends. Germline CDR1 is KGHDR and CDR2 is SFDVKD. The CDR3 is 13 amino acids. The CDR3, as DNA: TGTGCCACCAGTGATCCCCGATACAATGAGCAGTTCTTC. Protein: CATSDPRYNEQFF.

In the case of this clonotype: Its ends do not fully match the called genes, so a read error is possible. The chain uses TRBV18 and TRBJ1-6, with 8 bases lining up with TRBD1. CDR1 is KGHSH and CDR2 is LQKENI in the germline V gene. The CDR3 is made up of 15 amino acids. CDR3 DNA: TGTGTCAGCTCAGGAACCGGACAGGGAAATTCACCCCTCCACTTT. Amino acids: CVSSGTGQGNSPLHF.

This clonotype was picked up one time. This CDR3 reads CASSLSQGAGNTF. In nucleotides, the CDR3 is TGCGCCAGCAGCTTAAGCCAGGGGGCTGGAAACACCTTC. The rearrangement links TRBV5-1 to TRBJ1-2; TRBD1 matches 8 bases. CDR1 and CDR2 (germline): SGHRS, YFSETQ. This CDR3 is 13 amino acids long. V lost 2 bases, J lost 12 bases, and 9 bases stayed unmatched.

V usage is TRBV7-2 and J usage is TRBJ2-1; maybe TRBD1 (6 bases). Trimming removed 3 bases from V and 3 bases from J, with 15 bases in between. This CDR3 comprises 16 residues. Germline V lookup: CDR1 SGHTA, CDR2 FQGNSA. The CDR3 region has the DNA TGTGCCAGCAGCTTTGGCAGGGGCGGAGTCTACAATGAGCAGTTCTTC. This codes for CASSFGRGGVYNEQFF.

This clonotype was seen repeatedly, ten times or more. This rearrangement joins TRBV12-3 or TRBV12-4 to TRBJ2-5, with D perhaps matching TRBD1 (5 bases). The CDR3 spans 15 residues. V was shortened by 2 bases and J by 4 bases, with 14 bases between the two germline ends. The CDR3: CASSLSRVTGETQYF. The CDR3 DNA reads TGTGCCAGCAGTTTAAGCAGGGTGACGGGAGAGACCCAGTACTTC.

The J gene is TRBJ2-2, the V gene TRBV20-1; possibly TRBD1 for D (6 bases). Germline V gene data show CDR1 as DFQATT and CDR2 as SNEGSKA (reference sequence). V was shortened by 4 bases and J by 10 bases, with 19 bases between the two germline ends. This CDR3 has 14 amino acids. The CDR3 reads CSATLPGHPTELFF. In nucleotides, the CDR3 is TGCAGTGCTACCTTACCGGGACACCCTACGGAGCTGTTTTTT.

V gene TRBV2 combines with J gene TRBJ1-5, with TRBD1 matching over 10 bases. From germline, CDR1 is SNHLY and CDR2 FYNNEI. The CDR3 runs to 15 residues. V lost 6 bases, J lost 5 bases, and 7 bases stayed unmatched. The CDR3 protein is CASSGDRGYDQPQHF. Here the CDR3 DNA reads TGTGCCAGCAGCGGGGACAGGGGTTACGATCAGCCCCAGCATTTT.

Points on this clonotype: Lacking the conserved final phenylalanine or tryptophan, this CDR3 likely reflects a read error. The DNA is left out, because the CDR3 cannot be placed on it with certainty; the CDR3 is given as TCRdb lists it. This chain's CDR3 is CSASHFSG. The genes are TRBV20-1 and TRBJ2-6; TRBD2 was called by the table and not checked on the DNA. With termini counted, the CDR3 has 8 amino acids. Germline-derived CDR1 and CDR2 are DFQATT and SNEGSKA (reference sequence).

CDR3 residues: CASSYFRQKNEKLFF. As DNA, the CDR3 is TGTGCCAGCAGTTACTTTAGACAGAAGAATGAAAAACTGTTTTTT. This chain links TRBV6-1 with TRBJ1-4; TRBD1 might be the D (5 bases). V gave up 5 bases and J gave up 5 bases, with 15 bases separating them. Germline loops: CDR1 MNHNS, CDR2 SASEGT. The CDR3 extends over 15 amino acids.

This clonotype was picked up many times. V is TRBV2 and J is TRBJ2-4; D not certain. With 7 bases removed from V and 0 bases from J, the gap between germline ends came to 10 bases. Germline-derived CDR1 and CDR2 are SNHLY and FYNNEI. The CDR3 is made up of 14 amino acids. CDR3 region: CASKEIVAKNIQYF. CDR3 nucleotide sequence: TGTGCCAGCAAAGAGATAGTAGCCAAAAACATTCAGTACTTC.

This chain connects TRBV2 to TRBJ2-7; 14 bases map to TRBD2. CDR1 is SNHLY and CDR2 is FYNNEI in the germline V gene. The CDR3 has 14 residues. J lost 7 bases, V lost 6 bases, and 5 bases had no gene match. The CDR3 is CASRTSGRAGEQYF. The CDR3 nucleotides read TGTGCCAGCAGGACTAGCGGGAGGGCGGGGGAGCAGTACTTC.

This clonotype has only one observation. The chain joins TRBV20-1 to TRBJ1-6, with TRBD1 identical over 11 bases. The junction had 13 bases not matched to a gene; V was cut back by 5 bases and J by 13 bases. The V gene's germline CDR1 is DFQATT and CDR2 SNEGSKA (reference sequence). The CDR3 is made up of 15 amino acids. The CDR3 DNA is TGCAGTGCTCAACCCCGGGACAGGGGGGATCAGCCCCTCCACTTT. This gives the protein CSAQPRDRGDQPLHF.

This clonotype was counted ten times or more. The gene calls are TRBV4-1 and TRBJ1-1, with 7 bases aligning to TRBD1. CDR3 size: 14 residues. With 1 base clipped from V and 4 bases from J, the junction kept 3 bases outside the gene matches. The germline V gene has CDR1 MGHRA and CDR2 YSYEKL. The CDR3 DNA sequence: TGCGCCAGCAGCCAAGCTCCAGGGGGCACTGAAGCTTTCTTT. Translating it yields CASSQAPGGTEAFF.